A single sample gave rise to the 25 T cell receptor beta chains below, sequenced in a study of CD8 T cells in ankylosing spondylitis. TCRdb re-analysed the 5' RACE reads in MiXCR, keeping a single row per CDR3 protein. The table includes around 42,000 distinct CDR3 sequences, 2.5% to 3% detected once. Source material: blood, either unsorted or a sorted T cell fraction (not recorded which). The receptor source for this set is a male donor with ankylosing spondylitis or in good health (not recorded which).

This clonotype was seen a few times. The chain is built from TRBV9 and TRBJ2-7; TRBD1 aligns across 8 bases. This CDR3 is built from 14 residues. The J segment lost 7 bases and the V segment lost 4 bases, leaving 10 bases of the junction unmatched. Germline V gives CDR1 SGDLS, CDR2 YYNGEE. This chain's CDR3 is CASSIGQGDLEQYF. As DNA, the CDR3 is TGTGCCAGCAGCATCGGACAGGGAGACCTGGAGCAGTACTTC.

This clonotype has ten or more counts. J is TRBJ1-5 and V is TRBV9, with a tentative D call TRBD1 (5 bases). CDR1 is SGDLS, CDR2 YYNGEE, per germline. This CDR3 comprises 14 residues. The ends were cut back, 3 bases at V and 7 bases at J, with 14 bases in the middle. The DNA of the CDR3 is TGTGCCAGCAGCGCCAATCAGGGAAGCCAGCCCCAGCATTTT. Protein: CASSANQGSQPQHF.

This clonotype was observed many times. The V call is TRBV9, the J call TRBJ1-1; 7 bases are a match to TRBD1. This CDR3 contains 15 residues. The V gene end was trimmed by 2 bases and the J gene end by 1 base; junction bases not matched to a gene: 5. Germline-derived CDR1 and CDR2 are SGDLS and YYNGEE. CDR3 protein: CASSVRGTANTEAFF. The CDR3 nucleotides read TGTGCCAGCAGCGTGAGAGGGACAGCGAACACTGAAGCTTTCTTT. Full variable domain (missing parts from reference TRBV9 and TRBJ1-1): DSGVTQTPKHLITATGQRVTLRCSPRSGDLSVYWYQQSLDQGLQFLIQYYNGEERAKGNILERFSAQQFPDLHSELNLSSLELGDSALYFCASSVRGTANTEAFFGQGTRLTVV.

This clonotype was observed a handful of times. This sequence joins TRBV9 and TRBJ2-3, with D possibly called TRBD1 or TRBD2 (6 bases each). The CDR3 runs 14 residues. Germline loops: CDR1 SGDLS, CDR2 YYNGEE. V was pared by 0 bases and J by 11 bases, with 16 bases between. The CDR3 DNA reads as TGTGCCAGCAGCGTAGAGCCGATAGGGGGGAGGCAGTATTTT. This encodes CASSVEPIGGRQYF.

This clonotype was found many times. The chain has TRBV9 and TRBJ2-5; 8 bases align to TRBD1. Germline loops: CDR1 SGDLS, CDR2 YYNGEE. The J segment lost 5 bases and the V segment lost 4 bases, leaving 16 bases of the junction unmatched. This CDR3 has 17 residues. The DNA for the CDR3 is TGTGCCAGCAGCCCCAACGGACAGGGTATAGCTGGTGAGACCCAGTACTTC. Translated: CASSPNGQGIAGETQYF.

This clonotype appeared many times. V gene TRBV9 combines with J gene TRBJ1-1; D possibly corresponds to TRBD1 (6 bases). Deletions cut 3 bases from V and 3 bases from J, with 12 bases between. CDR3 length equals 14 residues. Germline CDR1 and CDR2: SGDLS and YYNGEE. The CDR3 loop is CASSDRAGYTEAFF. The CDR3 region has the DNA TGTGCCAGCAGCGACAGGGCCGGGTACACTGAAGCTTTCTTT.

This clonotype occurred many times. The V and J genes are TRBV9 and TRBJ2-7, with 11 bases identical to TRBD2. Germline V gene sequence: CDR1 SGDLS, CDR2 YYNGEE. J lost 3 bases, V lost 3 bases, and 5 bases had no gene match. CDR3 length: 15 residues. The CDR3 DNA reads TGTGCCAGCAGCGAGGGACTAGCGGAGGACTACGAGCAGTACTTC. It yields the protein CASSEGLAEDYEQYF.

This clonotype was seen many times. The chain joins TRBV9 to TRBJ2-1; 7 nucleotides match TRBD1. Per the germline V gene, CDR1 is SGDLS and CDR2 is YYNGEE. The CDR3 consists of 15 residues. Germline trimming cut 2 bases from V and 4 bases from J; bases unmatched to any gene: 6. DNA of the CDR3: TGTGCCAGCAGCGTCCAGGGGGAGAGATACAATGAGCAGTTCTTC. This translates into CASSVQGERYNEQFF.

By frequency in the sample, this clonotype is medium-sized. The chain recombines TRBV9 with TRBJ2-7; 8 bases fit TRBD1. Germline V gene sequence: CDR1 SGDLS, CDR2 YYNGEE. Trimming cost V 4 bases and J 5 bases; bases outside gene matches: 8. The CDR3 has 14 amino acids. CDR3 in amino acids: CASSPMTGAHEQYF. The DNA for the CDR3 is TGTGCCAGCAGCCCTATGACAGGGGCGCACGAGCAGTACTTC.

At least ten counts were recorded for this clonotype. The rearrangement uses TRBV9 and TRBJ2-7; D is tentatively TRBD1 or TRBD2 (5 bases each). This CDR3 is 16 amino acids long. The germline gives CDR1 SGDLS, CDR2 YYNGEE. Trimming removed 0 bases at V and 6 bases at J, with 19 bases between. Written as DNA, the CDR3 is TGTGCCAGCAGCGTAGCTGAGGGGCGGACTGCTGGCGAGCAGTACTTC. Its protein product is CASSVAEGRTAGEQYF. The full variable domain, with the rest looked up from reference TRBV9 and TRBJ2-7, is DSGVTQTPKHLITATGQRVTLRCSPRSGDLSVYWYQQSLDQGLQFLIQYYNGEERAKGNILERFSAQQFPDLHSELNLSSLELGDSALYFCASSVAEGRTAGEQYFGPGTRLTVT.

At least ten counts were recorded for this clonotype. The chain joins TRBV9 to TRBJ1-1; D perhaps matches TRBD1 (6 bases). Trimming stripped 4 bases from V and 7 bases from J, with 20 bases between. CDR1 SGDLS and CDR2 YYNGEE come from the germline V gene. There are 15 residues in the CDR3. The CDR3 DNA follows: TGTGCCAGCAGCACATACGGGGGCCGCGGGTTTGAAGCTTTCTTT. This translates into CASSTYGGRGFEAFF. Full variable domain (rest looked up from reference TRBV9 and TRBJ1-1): DSGVTQTPKHLITATGQRVTLRCSPRSGDLSVYWYQQSLDQGLQFLIQYYNGEERAKGNILERFSAQQFPDLHSELNLSSLELGDSALYFCASSTYGGRGFEAFFGQGTRLTVV.

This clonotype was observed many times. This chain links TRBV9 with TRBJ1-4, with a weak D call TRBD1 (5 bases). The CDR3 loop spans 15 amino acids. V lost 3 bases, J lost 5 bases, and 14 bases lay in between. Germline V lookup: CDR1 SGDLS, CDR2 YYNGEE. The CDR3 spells CASSARGGRNEKLFF. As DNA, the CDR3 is TGTGCCAGCAGCGCCCGCGGGGGGAGGAATGAAAAACTGTTTTTT.

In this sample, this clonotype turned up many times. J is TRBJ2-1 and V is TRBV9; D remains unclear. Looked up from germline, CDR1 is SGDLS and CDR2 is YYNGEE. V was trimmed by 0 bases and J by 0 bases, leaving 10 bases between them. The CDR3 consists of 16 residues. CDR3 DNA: TGTGCCAGCAGCGTAGCCGGAAGGAGCTCCTACAATGAGCAGTTCTTC. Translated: CASSVAGRSSYNEQFF.

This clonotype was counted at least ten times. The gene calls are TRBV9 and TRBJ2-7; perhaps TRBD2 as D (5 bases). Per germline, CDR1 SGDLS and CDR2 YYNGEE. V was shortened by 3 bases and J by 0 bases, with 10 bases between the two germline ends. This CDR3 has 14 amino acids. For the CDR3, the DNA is TGTGCCAGCAGCGGAGGAGGACCCTCCTACGAGCAGTACTTC. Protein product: CASSGGGPSYEQYF.

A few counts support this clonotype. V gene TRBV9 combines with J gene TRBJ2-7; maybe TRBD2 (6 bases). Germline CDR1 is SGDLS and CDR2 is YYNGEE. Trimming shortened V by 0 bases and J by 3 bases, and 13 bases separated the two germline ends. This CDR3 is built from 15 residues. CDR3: CASSVEEGGNYEQYF. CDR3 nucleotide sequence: TGTGCCAGCAGCGTAGAAGAGGGCGGGAACTACGAGCAGTACTTC.

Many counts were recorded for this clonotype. The CDR3 spells CASSARGEAVETQYF. The CDR3, as DNA: TGTGCCAGCAGCGCCAGGGGGGAGGCTGTGGAGACCCAGTACTTC. The chain links TRBV9 to TRBJ2-5, with D tentatively TRBD1 (7 bases). Trimming took off 3 bases at V and 5 bases at J, with 17 bases between the two ends. This CDR3 is 15 amino acids long. Per germline, CDR1 SGDLS and CDR2 YYNGEE.

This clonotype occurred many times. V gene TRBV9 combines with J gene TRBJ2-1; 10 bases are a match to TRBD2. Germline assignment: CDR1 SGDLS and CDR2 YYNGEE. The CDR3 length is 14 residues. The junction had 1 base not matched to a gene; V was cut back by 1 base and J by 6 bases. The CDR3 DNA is TGTGCCAGCAGCGTAATAGCGGGAGGCAATGAGCAGTTCTTC. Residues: CASSVIAGGNEQFF.

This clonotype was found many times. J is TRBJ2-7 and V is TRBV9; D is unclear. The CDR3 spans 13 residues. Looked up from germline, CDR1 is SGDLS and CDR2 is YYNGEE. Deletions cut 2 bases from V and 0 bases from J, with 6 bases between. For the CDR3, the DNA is TGTGCCAGCAGCGTGGCAGACTCCTACGAGCAGTACTTC. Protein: CASSVADSYEQYF.

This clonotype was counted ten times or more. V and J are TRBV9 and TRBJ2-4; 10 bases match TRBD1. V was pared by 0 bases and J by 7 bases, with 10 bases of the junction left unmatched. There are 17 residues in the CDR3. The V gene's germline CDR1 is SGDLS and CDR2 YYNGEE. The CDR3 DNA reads TGTGCCAGCAGCGTAGAGGGACAGGGGAGGGGGGCGAACATTCAGTACTTC. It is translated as CASSVEGQGRGANIQYF.

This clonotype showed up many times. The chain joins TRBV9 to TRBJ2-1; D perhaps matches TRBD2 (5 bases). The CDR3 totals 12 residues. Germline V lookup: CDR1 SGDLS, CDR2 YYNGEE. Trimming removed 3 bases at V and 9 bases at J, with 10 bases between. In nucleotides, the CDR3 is TGTGCCAGCAGCGCGGACTTCAGTGAGCAGTTCTTC. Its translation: CASSADFSEQFF.

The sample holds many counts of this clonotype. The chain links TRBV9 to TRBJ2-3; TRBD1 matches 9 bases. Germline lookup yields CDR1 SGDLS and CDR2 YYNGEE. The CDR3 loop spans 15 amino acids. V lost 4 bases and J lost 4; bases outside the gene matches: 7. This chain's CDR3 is CASSPSGQGADTQYF. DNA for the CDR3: TGTGCCAGCAGCCCCTCGGGACAGGGCGCAGATACGCAGTATTTT.

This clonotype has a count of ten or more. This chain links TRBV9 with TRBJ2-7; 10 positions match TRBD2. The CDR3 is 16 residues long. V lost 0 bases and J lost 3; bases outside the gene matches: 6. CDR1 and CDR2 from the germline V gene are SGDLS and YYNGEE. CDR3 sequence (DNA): TGTGCCAGCAGCGTAGGAGCTAGCGGGAGAGACTACGAGCAGTACTTC. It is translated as CASSVGASGRDYEQYF.

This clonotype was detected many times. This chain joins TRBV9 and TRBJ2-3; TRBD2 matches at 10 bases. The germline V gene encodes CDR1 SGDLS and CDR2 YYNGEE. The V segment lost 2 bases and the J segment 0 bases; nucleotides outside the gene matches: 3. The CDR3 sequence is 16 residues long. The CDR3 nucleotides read TGTGCCAGCAGCGTCCAGACTAGCGGGAGCACAGATACGCAGTATTTT. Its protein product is CASSVQTSGSTDTQYF.

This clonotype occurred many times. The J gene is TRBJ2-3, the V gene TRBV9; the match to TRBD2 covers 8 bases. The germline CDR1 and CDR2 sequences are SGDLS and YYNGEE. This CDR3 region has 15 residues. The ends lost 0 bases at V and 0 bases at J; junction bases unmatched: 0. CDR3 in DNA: TGTGCCAGCAGCGTAGCGGGGGGGAGCACAGATACGCAGTATTTT. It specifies CASSVAGGSTDTQYF.

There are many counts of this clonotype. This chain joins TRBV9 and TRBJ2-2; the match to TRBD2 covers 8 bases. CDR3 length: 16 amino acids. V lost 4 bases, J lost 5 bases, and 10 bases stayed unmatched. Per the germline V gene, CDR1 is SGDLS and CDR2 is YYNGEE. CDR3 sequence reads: CASSRTLAGGTGELFF. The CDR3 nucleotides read TGTGCCAGCAGCAGGACCCTTGCGGGAGGTACCGGGGAGCTGTTTTTT.